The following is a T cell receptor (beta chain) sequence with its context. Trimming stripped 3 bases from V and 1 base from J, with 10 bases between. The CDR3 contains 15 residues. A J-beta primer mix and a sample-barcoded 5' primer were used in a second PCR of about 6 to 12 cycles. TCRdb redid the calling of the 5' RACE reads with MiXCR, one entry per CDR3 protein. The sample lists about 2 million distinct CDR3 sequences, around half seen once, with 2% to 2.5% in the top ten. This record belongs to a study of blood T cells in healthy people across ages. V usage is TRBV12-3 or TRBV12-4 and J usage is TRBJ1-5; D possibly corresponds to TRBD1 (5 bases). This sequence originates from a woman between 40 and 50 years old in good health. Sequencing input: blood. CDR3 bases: TGTGCCAGCAGTTTGGCAGGGCCAAGCAATCAGCCCCAGCATTTT. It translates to CASSLAGPSNQPQHF.